This entry concerns a single TCR beta chain. The data belong to a study of blood T cell repertoires in COVID-19. Generated by immunoSEQ multiplex PCR, the TCRdb table keeps only in-frame clones and is missing some. The sample has approximately 200,000 clones, about 81% seen once. The germline V gene encodes CDR1 LGHNA and CDR2 YSLEER. CDR3 size: 14 residues. The V end was cut by 6 bases, the J end by 4 bases, with 12 bases between. The origin of this receptor is a woman over 75 with COVID-19, enrolled during active disease. This chain connects TRBV4-3 to TRBJ2-2; tentatively, D is TRBD1 (6 bases). Sequencing was performed on peripheral blood. This chain's CDR3 is CASRPTGTTGELFF. Written as DNA, the CDR3 is TGCGCCAGCAGACCCACAGGGACCACCGGGGAGCTGTTTTTT.